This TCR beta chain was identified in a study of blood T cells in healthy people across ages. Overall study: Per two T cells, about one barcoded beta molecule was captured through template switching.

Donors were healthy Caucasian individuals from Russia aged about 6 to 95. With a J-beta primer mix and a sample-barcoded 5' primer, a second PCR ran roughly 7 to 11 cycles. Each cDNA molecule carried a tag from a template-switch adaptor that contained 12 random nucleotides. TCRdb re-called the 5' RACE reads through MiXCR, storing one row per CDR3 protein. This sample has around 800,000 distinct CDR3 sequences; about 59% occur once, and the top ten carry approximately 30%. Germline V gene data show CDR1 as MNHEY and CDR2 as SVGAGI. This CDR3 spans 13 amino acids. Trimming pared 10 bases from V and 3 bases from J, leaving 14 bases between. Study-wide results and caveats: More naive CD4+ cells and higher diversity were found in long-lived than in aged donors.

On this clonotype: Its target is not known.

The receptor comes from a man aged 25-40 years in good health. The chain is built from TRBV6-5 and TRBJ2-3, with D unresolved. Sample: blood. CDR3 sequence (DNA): TGTGCCACCCTTATCGTTGGTACAGATACGCAGTATTTT. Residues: CATLIVGTDTQYF.